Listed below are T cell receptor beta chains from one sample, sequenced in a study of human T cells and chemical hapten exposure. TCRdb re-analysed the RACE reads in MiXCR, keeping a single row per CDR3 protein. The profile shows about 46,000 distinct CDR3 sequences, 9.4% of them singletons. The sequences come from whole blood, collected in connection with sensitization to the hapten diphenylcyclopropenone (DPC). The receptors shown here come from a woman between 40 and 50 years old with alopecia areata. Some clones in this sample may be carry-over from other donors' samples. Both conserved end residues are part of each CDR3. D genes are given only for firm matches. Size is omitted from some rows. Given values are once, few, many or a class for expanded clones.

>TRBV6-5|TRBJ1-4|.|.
TGTGCCAGCAGTTACTCGTTCAGGGAAGGAAAACTGTTTTTT
CASSYSFREGKLFF
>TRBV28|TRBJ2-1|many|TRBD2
TGTGCCAGCAGTAATAGCGGGAGCTCCTACAATGAGCAGTTCTTC
CASSNSGSSYNEQFF
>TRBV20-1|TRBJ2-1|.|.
TGCAGTGCTGGGGACACCCTTTCCTACAATGAGCAGTTCTTC
CSAGDTLSYNEQFF
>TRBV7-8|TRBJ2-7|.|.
TGTGCCAGCAGCTTATTCCAGGGGAAGCAATACGAGCAGTACTTC
CASSLFQGKQYEQYF
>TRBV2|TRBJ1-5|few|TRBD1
TGTGCCAGCAATACGCGGGACAGGGGTCATCAGCCCCAGCATTTT
CASNTRDRGHQPQHF
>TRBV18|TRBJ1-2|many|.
TGTGCCAGCTCCTTGACCCCAGAAGTCCCTAACTATGGCTACACCTTC
CASSLTPEVPNYGYTF
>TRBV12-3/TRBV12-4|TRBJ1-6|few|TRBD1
TGTGCCAGCAGTCCAGGGGGCGATTCACCCCTCCACTTT
CASSPGGDSPLHF
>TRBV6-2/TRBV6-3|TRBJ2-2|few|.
TGTGCCAGCAGTAACACCGGGGAGCTGTTTTTT
CASSNTGELFF
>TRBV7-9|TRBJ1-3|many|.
TGTGCCAGCAGCGAGGGACGGACCTCTGGAAACACCATATATTTT
CASSEGRTSGNTIYF
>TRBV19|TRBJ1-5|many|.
TGTGCCAGTAGTATAGCGAGATCCAATCAGCCCCAGCATTTT
CASSIARSNQPQHF
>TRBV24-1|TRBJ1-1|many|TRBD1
TGTGCCACCAGTGACGCCCTCAGGACAGGGGGCACTGAAGCTTTCTTT
CATSDALRTGGTEAFF
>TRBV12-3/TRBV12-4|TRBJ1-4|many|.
TGTGCCAGCGGGGGAAGGACTACAAATGAAAAACTGTTTTTT
CASGGRTTNEKLFF
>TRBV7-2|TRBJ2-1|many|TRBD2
TGTGCCAGCAGCCCCGGGACTAGCGGGGTGAAACCCTACAATGAGCAGTTCTTC
CASSPGTSGVKPYNEQFF
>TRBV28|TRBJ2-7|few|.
TGTGCCAGCACCCTCGGGCGGCAGCCCCCCGAGTACTTC
CASTLGRQPPEYF
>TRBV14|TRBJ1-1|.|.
TGTGCCAGCAGCCAAGTGGCGGGCTTCTACGGAGCTTTCTTT
CASSQVAGFYGAFF
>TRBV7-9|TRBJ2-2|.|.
TGTGCCAGCAGCCGGACTCAAGAGCTGTTTTTT
CASSRTQELFF
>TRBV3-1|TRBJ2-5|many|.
TGTGCCAGCAGCCAAGATCCGGGACCCCGAGAGACCCAGTACTTC
CASSQDPGPRETQYF
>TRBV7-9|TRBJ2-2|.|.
TGTGTCCACTCCGGGAACACTAACACCGGGGAGCTGTTTTTT
CVHSGNTNTGELFF